A selection of T cell receptor beta chains follows, all from one sample in a study of technical replicates of blood from several donors. Clones were sequenced by immunoSEQ multiplex PCR, and TCRdb holds only the in-frame ones, with some missing. The data show fewer than 90,000 clones, with roughly 94% seen just once and roughly 0.4% held by the top ten. The specimen was T cells isolated from PBMCs. The source of these receptors is a human donor in good health. The CDR3 runs from the conserved cysteine through the conserved F or W. Each record gives: clone size, V gene, J gene, D gene, CDR3 DNA, CDR3 protein. The D gene is left open where the match is weak. Expanded clones get a size class; other rows say once, few or many, or leave the size out.

clone_size: .
v_call: TRBV6-6
j_call: TRBJ2-7
d_call: TRBD1
cdr3_nt: TGTGCCAGCAGGGACCCCTTAGGGGGCAACGAGCAGTACTTC
cdr3_aa: CASRDPLGGNEQYF

clone_size: .
v_call: TRBV25-1
j_call: TRBJ2-3
d_call: TRBD2
cdr3_nt: TGTGCCAGCAGTGGCGGGACTAGCGACTTCACAGATACGCAGTATTTT
cdr3_aa: CASSGGTSDFTDTQYF

clone_size: .
v_call: TRBV15
j_call: TRBJ1-5
d_call: .
cdr3_nt: TGTGCCACCAGCAGAGATGGACAGTCCCATCAGCCCCAGCATTTT
cdr3_aa: CATSRDGQSHQPQHF

clone_size: .
v_call: TRBV6-1
j_call: TRBJ1-1
d_call: TRBD1
cdr3_nt: TGTGCCAGCAGTGAAACGCCCAGACAGGGTGGTACTGAAGCTTTCTTT
cdr3_aa: CASSETPRQGGTEAFF

clone_size: .
v_call: TRBV2
j_call: TRBJ2-2
d_call: .
cdr3_nt: TGTGCCAGCAGTGAATCCCCAGGGTACATCGGGGAGCTGTTTTTT
cdr3_aa: CASSESPGYIGELFF

clone_size: .
v_call: TRBV6-5
j_call: TRBJ2-2
d_call: .
cdr3_nt: TGTGCCAGTGAGGGTGGCGGGGAGCTGTTTTTT
cdr3_aa: CASEGGGELFF

clone_size: .
v_call: TRBV30
j_call: TRBJ2-5
d_call: TRBD1
cdr3_nt: TGTGCCTGGAGGGACAGGGGGATAGAGACCCAGTACTTC
cdr3_aa: CAWRDRGIETQYF

clone_size: .
v_call: TRBV13
j_call: TRBJ2-1
d_call: .
cdr3_nt: TGTGCCAGCAGCTATAGAACCCGTTACAATGAGCAGTTCTTC
cdr3_aa: CASSYRTRYNEQFF

clone_size: .
v_call: TRBV27
j_call: TRBJ2-1
d_call: .
cdr3_nt: TGTGCCAGCAGTTTTCGCCTAGTCAATGAGCAGTTCTTC
cdr3_aa: CASSFRLVNEQFF

clone_size: .
v_call: TRBV19
j_call: TRBJ1-2
d_call: .
cdr3_nt: TGTGCCAGTAGTATATCAGGGGTTAGCTATGGCTACACCTTC
cdr3_aa: CASSISGVSYGYTF

clone_size: .
v_call: TRBV9
j_call: TRBJ2-1
d_call: .
cdr3_nt: TGTGCCAGCAGCCCAGGGGCCTACAATGAGCAGTTCTTC
cdr3_aa: CASSPGAYNEQFF

clone_size: medium-sized
v_call: TRBV20-1
j_call: TRBJ1-1
d_call: .
cdr3_nt: TGCAGTGCAACGGAGTTCACTGAAGCTTTCTTT
cdr3_aa: CSATEFTEAFF

clone_size: .
v_call: TRBV5-6
j_call: TRBJ1-1
d_call: .
cdr3_nt: TGTGCCAGCAGCTTGGAACAGGGAAGCGGCACTGAAGCTTTCTTT
cdr3_aa: CASSLEQGSGTEAFF

clone_size: .
v_call: TRBV5-8
j_call: TRBJ2-7
d_call: .
cdr3_nt: TGTGCCAGCAGCTACCGGGACTTCGATCCTCACGAGCAGTACTTC
cdr3_aa: CASSYRDFDPHEQYF

clone_size: .
v_call: TRBV20-1
j_call: TRBJ1-1
d_call: .
cdr3_nt: TGCAGTGCAGGAGTTTCATCCGGAGCTTTCTTT
cdr3_aa: CSAGVSSGAFF

clone_size: .
v_call: TRBV5-1
j_call: TRBJ2-1
d_call: TRBD2
cdr3_nt: TGCGCCAGCAGCCCCCGGTTAGCGGGAGTTCTCAATGAGCAGTTCTTC
cdr3_aa: CASSPRLAGVLNEQFF

clone_size: .
v_call: TRBV5-1
j_call: TRBJ2-7
d_call: TRBD1
cdr3_nt: TGCGCCAGCAGCCCCTACGTGGGACAGGGGGCTTACGAGCAGTACTTC
cdr3_aa: CASSPYVGQGAYEQYF

clone_size: .
v_call: TRBV19
j_call: TRBJ1-5
d_call: .
cdr3_nt: TGTGCCAGTAGTATATTCGTGGGCGACCTAAATCAGCCCCAGCATTTT
cdr3_aa: CASSIFVGDLNQPQHF

clone_size: .
v_call: TRBV11-3
j_call: TRBJ1-1
d_call: .
cdr3_nt: TGTGCCAGCAGCACCGCCCCGGGTGCTGAAGCTTTCTTT
cdr3_aa: CASSTAPGAEAFF

clone_size: .
v_call: TRBV10-3
j_call: TRBJ2-1
d_call: .
cdr3_nt: TGTGCCATCACTCTAACTGAGGGGAGGCGGGCGTCCTACAATGAGCAGTTCTTC
cdr3_aa: CAITLTEGRRASYNEQFF

clone_size: .
v_call: TRBV27
j_call: TRBJ2-2
d_call: TRBD2
cdr3_nt: TGTGCCAGCAGTTTTGCTCTCGGACTAGCGGGAGGTAGCACCGGGGAGCTGTTTTTT
cdr3_aa: CASSFALGLAGGSTGELFF

clone_size: .
v_call: TRBV7-6
j_call: TRBJ2-7
d_call: .
cdr3_nt: TGTGCCAGCAGCTCGCGCGCGGGGAGTAAATACGAGCAGTACTTC
cdr3_aa: CASSSRAGSKYEQYF

clone_size: .
v_call: TRBV27
j_call: TRBJ2-1
d_call: TRBD2
cdr3_nt: TGTGCCAGCAGCCCTGGACTAGCGGGTAAGGATGAGCAGTTCTTC
cdr3_aa: CASSPGLAGKDEQFF

clone_size: .
v_call: TRBV27
j_call: TRBJ1-5
d_call: TRBD1
cdr3_nt: TGTGCCAGCAGTGGGGGACAGGGTCAGCCCCAGCATTTT
cdr3_aa: CASSGGQGQPQHF

clone_size: .
v_call: TRBV5-4
j_call: TRBJ1-2
d_call: TRBD1
cdr3_nt: TGTGCCAGCAGCTTACCGACAGGGGGCAACTATGGCTACACCTTC
cdr3_aa: CASSLPTGGNYGYTF

clone_size: .
v_call: TRBV29-1
j_call: TRBJ1-3
d_call: .
cdr3_nt: TGCAGCGTTGAGGTTGGGTACCCGGGAAATACCATATATTTT
cdr3_aa: CSVEVGYPGNTIYF

clone_size: .
v_call: TRBV2
j_call: TRBJ1-2
d_call: .
cdr3_nt: TGTGCCAGCATCCCAAGGGACTCCTATGGCTACACCTTC
cdr3_aa: CASIPRDSYGYTF

clone_size: .
v_call: TRBV7-9
j_call: TRBJ2-2
d_call: .
cdr3_nt: TGTGCCAGCAGCTTAGTTGGCGGAGATACGAACACCGGGGAGCTGTTTTTT
cdr3_aa: CASSLVGGDTNTGELFF

clone_size: .
v_call: TRBV6-5
j_call: TRBJ1-1
d_call: .
cdr3_nt: TGTGCCAGCAGTCCCCCGGGGAACACTGAAGCTTTCTTT
cdr3_aa: CASSPPGNTEAFF

clone_size: .
v_call: TRBV14
j_call: TRBJ1-2
d_call: .
cdr3_nt: TGTGCCAGCAGCCAAGAAAAGGGAGTGAGCTACACCTTC
cdr3_aa: CASSQEKGVSYTF

clone_size: .
v_call: TRBV19
j_call: TRBJ2-2
d_call: .
cdr3_nt: TGTGCCAGTAGTCTTAACACCGGGGAGCTGTTTTTT
cdr3_aa: CASSLNTGELFF

clone_size: .
v_call: TRBV2
j_call: TRBJ2-2
d_call: TRBD2
cdr3_nt: TGTGCCAGCAGGGGGACTACCCCCGGGTGGGAGCTGTTTTTT
cdr3_aa: CASRGTTPGWELFF

clone_size: .
v_call: TRBV6-5
j_call: TRBJ1-1
d_call: .
cdr3_nt: TGTGCCAGCAGACAGGGTGGCGTCACTGAAGCTTTCTTT
cdr3_aa: CASRQGGVTEAFF

clone_size: .
v_call: TRBV14
j_call: TRBJ1-3
d_call: .
cdr3_nt: TGTGCCAGCAGAAAGTCAGGGTACTTTTCTGGAAACACCATATATTTT
cdr3_aa: CASRKSGYFSGNTIYF

clone_size: once
v_call: TRBV19
j_call: TRBJ2-7
d_call: .
cdr3_nt: TGTGCCAGTCAGGAAGGGACACTGAGCTACGAGCAGTACTTC
cdr3_aa: CASQEGTLSYEQYF

clone_size: .
v_call: TRBV4-1
j_call: TRBJ2-7
d_call: .
cdr3_nt: TGCGCCAGCAGCCAAGACCGACGGGAGCTTTTAGGCGAGCAGTACTTC
cdr3_aa: CASSQDRRELLGEQYF

clone_size: .
v_call: TRBV19
j_call: TRBJ1-1
d_call: .
cdr3_nt: TGTGCCAGTAGTATAAGCTATAACACTGAAGCTTTCTTT
cdr3_aa: CASSISYNTEAFF